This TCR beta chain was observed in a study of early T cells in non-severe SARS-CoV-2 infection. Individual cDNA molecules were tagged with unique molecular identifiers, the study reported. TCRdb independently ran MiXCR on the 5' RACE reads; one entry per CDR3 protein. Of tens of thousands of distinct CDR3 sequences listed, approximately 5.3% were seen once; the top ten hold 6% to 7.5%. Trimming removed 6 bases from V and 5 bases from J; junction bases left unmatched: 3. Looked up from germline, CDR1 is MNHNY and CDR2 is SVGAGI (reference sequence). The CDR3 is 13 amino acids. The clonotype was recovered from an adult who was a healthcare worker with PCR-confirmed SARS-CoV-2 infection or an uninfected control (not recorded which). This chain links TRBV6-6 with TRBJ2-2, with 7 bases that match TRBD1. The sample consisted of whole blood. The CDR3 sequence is CASRPRGTGELFF. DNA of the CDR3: TGTGCCAGCAGGCCCAGGGGGACCGGGGAGCTGTTTTTT.